This T cell receptor (beta chain) is drawn from a study of T-cell memory formation after mild COVID-19. The study's findings and limits: Memory cells collected pre-infection included some clones that later responded, suggesting cross-reactive memory joined. Whereas later expanders leaned CD4+, clones contracting day 15 to 85 showed a balanced CD4/CD8 makeup.

V gave up 1 base and J gave up 9 bases, with 10 bases separating them. Germline loops: CDR1 SEHNR, CDR2 FQNEAQ (reference sequence). This CDR3 is built from 13 residues. cDNA libraries for TCR alpha and TCR beta, carrying sample barcodes and UMIs, came from 5'RACE with constant-segment primers. Each CDR3 protein gets one entry after TCRdb re-called the 5' RACE reads with MiXCR. The sample has 75,000 to 90,000 distinct CDR3 sequences, about 15% seen once. Note on this clonotype: Its specificity is not known.

Sequencing was carried out using PBMCs or a T cell subset sorted from them (not recorded which). This rearrangement joins TRBV7-9 to TRBJ1-5; D unclear. The TCR comes from an adult woman who had mild COVID-19 (a few samples of this study predate the infection). Cell type and time point are not known. In nucleotides, the CDR3 is TGTGCCAGCAGCTTAGGGGATCTGGGGCCCCAGCATTTT. Translated, it gives CASSLGDLGPQHF. Supplemented by reference TRBV7-9 and TRBJ1-5, the full variable domain reads DTGVSQNPRHKITKRGQNVTFRCDPISEHNRLYWYRQTLGQGPEFLTYFQNEAQLEKSRLLSDRFSAERPKGSFSTLEIQRTEQGDSAMYLCASSLGDLGPQHFGDGTRLSIL.